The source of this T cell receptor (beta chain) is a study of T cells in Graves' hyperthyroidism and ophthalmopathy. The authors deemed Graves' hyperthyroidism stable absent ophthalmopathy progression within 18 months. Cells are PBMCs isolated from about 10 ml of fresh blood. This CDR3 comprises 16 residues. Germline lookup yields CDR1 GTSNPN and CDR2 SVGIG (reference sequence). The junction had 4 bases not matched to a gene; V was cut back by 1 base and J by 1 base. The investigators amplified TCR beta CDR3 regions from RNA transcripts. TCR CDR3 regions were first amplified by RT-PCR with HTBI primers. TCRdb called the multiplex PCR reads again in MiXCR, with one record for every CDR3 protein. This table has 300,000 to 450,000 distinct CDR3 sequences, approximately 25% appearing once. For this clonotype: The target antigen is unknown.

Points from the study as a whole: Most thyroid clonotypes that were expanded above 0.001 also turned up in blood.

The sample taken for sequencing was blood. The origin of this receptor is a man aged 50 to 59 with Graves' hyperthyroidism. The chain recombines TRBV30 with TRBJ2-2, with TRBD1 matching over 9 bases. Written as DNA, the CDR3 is TGTGCCTGGAGTGCCAAGGGACAGGGGAACACCGGGGAGCTGTTTTTT. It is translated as CAWSAKGQGNTGELFF.